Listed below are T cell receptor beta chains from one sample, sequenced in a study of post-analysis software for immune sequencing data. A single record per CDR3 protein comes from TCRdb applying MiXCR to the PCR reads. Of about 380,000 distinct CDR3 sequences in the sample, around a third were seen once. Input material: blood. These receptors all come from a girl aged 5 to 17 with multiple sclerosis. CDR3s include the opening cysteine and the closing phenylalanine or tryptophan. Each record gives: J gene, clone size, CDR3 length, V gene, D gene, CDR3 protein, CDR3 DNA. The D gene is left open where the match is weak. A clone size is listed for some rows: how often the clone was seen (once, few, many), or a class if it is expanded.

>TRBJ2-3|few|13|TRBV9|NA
CASSVGSGDTQYF
TGTGCCAGCAGCGTAGGATCAGGAGATACGCAGTATTTT
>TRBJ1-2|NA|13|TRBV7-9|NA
CASSLEILNGYTF
TGTGCCAGCAGCTTAGAAATCTTGAATGGCTACACCTTC
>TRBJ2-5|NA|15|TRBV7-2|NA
CASSLPGLKGETQYF
TGTGCCAGCAGTCTCCCGGGCCTAAAGGGCGAGACCCAGTACTTC
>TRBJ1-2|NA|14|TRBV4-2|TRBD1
CASSDGTVGLGYTF
TGTGCCAGCAGCGACGGGACAGTGGGTCTCGGCTACACCTTC
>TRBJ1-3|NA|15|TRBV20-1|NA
CSARDRSGPGNTIYF
TGCAGTGCTAGAGATCGGTCCGGGCCAGGAAACACCATATATTTT
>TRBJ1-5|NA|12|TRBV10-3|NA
CAISDKRQPQHF
TGTGCCATCAGTGATAAACGTCAGCCCCAGCATTTT
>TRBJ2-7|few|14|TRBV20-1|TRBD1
CSARIGQGRYEQYF
TGCAGTGCTAGAATAGGACAGGGAAGGTACGAGCAGTACTTC
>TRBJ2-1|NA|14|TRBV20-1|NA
CSAREGGSYNEQFF
TGCAGTGCTAGAGAAGGGGGCTCCTACAATGAGCAGTTCTTC
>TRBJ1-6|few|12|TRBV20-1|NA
CSARDHNSPLHF
TGCAGTGCTAGAGACCATAATTCACCCCTCCACTTT
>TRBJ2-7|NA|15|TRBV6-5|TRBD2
CASSLGGGQPYEQYF
TGTGCCAGCAGTCTCGGGGGGGGCCAACCCTACGAGCAGTACTTC
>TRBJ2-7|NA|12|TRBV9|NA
CASSAGNYEQYF
TGTGCCAGCAGCGCGGGGAACTACGAGCAGTACTTC
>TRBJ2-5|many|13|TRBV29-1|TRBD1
CSAGRDSQETQYF
TGCAGCGCCGGAAGGGACAGCCAAGAGACCCAGTACTTC
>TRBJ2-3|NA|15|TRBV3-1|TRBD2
CASSPRGDGTDTQYF
TGTGCCAGCAGCCCGCGGGGGGATGGCACAGATACGCAGTATTTT
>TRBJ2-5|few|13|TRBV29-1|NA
CSVDKGMEETQYF
TGCAGCGTTGATAAGGGTATGGAGGAGACCCAGTACTTC
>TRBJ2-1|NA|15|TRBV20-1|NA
CSARKSGLGLTEQFF
TGCAGTGCTAGAAAGTCGGGTTTGGGGCTCACTGAGCAGTTCTTC
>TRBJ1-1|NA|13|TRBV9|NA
CASSVSSVTEAFF
TGTGCCAGCAGCGTAAGTTCTGTCACTGAAGCTTTCTTT
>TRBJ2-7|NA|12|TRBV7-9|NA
CASSTGNYEQYF
TGTGCCAGCAGTACGGGGAACTACGAGCAGTACTTC
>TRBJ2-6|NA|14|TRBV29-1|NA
CSVESGRGANVLTF
TGCAGCGTTGAATCAGGGCGTGGGGCCAACGTCCTGACTTTC
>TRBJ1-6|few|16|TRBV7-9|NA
CASSLSGARTGSPLHF
TGTGCCAGCAGCTTATCGGGGGCGAGAACCGGTTCACCCCTCCACTTT
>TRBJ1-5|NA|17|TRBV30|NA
CAWSPSLLGWGNQPQHF
TGTGCCTGGAGTCCATCCTTACTGGGCTGGGGCAATCAGCCCCAGCATTTT